This T cell receptor beta chain appears in the sequencing data of a study of metastatic and nonmetastatic thyroid tumors. Study information: The comparison covered peripheral blood and tumor or nodule tissue in malignant and benign thyroid patients.

Authors' data handling: A classifier of distant metastasis in papillary thyroid cancer was built from CDR3 differences (across clinicopathological groups). TCRdb recomputed clones from the PCR reads via MiXCR. Here the V and J calls rest on TCRdb's processing, not on the authors' analysis. The table shows 7,700 or so clones, with just under 30% occurring only once. Study observations and caveats: Patients with malignant thyroid tumors reportedly had significantly higher TCR beta diversity than those with benign nodules, in blood and tumor.

With regard to this clone: Antigen: not known.

None of the patients had undergone any treatment ahead of thyroid surgery. Germline CDR1 and CDR2: DFQATT and SNEGSKA (reference sequence). The trim removed 6 bases at V and 8 bases at J, leaving 12 bases unmatched. This CDR3 spans 13 amino acids. The TCR originated in a female donor with papillary thyroid cancer or a benign thyroid nodule (not recorded which). Some clones in this sample may be carry-over from other donors' samples. Material: tumor tissue. V usage is TRBV20-1 and J usage is TRBJ1-2, with TRBD1 identical over 7 bases. DNA of the CDR3: TGCAGTGCCATCCCGTCAGGGGGTTGGGGCTACACCTTC. It specifies CSAIPSGGWGYTF.